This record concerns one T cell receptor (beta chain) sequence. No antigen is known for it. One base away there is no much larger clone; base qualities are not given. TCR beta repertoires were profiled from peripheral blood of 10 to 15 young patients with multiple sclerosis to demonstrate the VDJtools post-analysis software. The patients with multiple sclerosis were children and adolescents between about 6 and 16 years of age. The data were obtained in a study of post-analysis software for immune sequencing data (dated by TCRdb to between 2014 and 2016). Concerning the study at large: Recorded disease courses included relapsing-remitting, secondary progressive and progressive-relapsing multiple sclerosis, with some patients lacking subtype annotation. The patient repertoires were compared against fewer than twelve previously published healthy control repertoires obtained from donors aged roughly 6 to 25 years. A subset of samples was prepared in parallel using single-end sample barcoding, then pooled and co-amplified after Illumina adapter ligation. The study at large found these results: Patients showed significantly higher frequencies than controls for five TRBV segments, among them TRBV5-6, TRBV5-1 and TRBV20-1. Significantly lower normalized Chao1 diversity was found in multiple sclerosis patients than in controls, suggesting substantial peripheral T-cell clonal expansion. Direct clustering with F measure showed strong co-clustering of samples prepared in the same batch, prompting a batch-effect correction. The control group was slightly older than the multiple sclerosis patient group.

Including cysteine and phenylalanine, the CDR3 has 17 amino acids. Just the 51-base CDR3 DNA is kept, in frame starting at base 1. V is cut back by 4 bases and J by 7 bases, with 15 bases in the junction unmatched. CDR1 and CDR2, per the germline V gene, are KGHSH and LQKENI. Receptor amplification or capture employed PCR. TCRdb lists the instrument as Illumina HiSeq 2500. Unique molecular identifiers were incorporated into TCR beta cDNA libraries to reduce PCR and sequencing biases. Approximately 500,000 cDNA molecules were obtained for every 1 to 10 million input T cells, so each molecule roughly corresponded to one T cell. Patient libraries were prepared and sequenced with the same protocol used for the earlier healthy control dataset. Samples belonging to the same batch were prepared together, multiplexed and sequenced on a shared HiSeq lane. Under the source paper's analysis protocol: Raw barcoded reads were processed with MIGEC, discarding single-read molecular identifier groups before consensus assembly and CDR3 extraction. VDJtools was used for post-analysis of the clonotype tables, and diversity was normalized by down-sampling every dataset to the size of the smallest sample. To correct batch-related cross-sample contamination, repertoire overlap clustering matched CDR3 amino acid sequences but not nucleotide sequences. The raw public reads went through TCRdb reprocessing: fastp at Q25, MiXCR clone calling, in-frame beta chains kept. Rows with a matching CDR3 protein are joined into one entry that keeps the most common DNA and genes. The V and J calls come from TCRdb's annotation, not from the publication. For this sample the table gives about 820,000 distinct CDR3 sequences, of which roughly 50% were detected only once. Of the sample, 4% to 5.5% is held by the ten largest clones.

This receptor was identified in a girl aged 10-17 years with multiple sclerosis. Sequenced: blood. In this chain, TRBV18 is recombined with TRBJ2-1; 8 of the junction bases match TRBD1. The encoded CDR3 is CASSLPDRQGFVNEQFF. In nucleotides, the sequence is TGTGCCAGCTCACTTCCCGATCGACAGGGGTTCGTAAATGAGCAGTTCTTC. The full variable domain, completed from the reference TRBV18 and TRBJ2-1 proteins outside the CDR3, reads NAGVMQNPRHLVRRRGQEARLRCSPMKGHSHVYWYRQLPEEGLKFMVYLQKENIIDESGMPKERFSAEFPKEGPSILRIQQVVRGDSAAYFCASSLPDRQGFVNEQFFGPGTRLTVL.